The 4 T cell receptor beta chains in this list originate from one sample, sequenced in a study of metastatic and nonmetastatic thyroid tumors. Using MiXCR, TCRdb re-called clones from the PCR reads. The profile shows about 34,000 clones, approximately 17% of them singletons. Among the patients, none had received any treatment before thyroid surgery. The source material was blood. The receptors were gathered from a female donor with papillary thyroid cancer or a benign thyroid nodule (not recorded which). Some clones in this sample may be carry-over from other donors' samples.

This clone was found many times. This chain joins TRBV20-1 and TRBJ1-6; the match to TRBD1 covers 9 bases. V shed 0 bases and J 9 bases; nucleotides not matched to a gene: 12. The CDR3 spans 17 residues. From germline, CDR1 is DFQATT and CDR2 SNEGSKA (reference sequence). The CDR3 sequence is CSARDILTGTGSSPLHF. The CDR3 coding sequence is TGCAGTGCTAGAGATATACTGACCGGGACAGGGAGTTCACCCCTCCACTTT.

In its sample, this clone ranks as medium-sized. Other nucleotide sequences from this sample produce the same CDR3. J is TRBJ2-7 and V is TRBV6-5; D is uncertain. Trimming shortened V by 2 bases and J by 2 bases, and 13 bases separated the two germline ends. Looked up from germline, CDR1 is MNHEY and CDR2 is SVGAGI. This CDR3 comprises 15 residues. CDR3 sequence (DNA): TGTGCCAGCAGTTACGACCCCGCCCTAGCCTACGAGCAGTACTTC. Its translation is CASSYDPALAYEQYF.

This clone was found many times. The V and J genes are TRBV11-2 and TRBJ1-4; tentatively, D is TRBD1 (6 bases). In germline, CDR1 is SGHAT, CDR2 FQNNGV. Trimming took 5 bases from V and 7 from J, leaving 20 bases between them. This CDR3 has 16 residues. CDR3 residues: CASSPGTLAFSEKLFF. CDR3 DNA: TGTGCCAGCAGCCCGGGGACATTAGCTTTTAGTGAAAAACTGTTTTTT.

This sequence joins TRBV6-1 and TRBJ1-1; D remains ambiguous. With 5 bases removed from V and 3 bases from J, the gap between germline ends came to 10 bases. Looked up from germline, CDR1 is MNHNS and CDR2 is SASEGT. The CDR3 contains 13 residues. The CDR3 DNA follows: TGTGCCAGCAGTCCGGCGGGGTACACTGAAGCTTTCTTT. It codes for CASSPAGYTEAFF.